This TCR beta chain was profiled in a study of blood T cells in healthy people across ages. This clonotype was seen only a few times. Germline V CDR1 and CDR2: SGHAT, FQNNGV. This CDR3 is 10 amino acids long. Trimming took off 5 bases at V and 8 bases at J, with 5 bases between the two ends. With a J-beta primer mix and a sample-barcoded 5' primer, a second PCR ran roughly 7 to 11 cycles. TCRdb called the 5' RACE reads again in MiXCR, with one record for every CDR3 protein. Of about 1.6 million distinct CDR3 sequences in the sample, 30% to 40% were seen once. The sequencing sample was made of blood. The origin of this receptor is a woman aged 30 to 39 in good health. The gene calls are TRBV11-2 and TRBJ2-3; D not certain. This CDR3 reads CASSSATQYF. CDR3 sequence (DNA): TGTGCCAGCAGCAGTGCTACGCAGTATTTT.